This TCR beta chain was profiled in a study of cytomegalovirus exposure and HLA in healthy donors. V was clipped by 0 bases and J by 7 bases, with 15 bases between them. This CDR3 comprises 15 residues. The germline CDR1 and CDR2 sequences are LNHNV and YYDKDF (reference sequence). TCRdb's copy holds only in-frame clones and misses some; the assay was immunoSEQ multiplex PCR. The sample yields fewer than 350,000 clones, over 75% seen once. The sequencing input was PBMCs. This receptor was obtained from a woman aged 18-29 years in good health and CMV-seronegative. The chain combines TRBV15 with TRBJ2-5, with a weak D call TRBD1 (5 bases). The DNA for the CDR3 is TGTGCCACCAGCAGAGATCTGGTCAGGGTCGGGACCCAGTACTTC. Translating gives CATSRDLVRVGTQYF.